The rows below give T cell receptor beta chains drawn from one sample of a study of cytomegalovirus exposure and HLA in healthy donors. Generated by immunoSEQ multiplex PCR, the TCRdb table keeps only in-frame clones and is missing some. This table has under 150,000 clones, roughly two thirds appearing once. The sample consisted of PBMCs. The receptors stem from a middle-aged woman in good health and CMV-seronegative. CDR3s include the opening cysteine and the closing phenylalanine or tryptophan. The D gene is left open where the match is weak. Clone size, where shown, is once, few, many, or a class for clones that have expanded.

TRBV9	NA	TRBJ2-2	NA	CASSVGLKPTGELFF	TGTGCCAGCAGCGTAGGACTAAAGCCCACCGGGGAGCTGTTTTTT
TRBV13	NA	TRBJ2-5	NA	CASSLRLAETQYF	TGTGCCAGCAGCTTAAGGCTAGCGGAGACCCAGTACTTC
TRBV9	TRBD1	TRBJ2-5	NA	CASSVNRGVGETQYF	TGTGCCAGCAGCGTAAACAGGGGGGTTGGAGAGACCCAGTACTTC
TRBV7-9	NA	TRBJ1-4	NA	CASSLTAYEKLFF	TGTGCCAGCAGCTTGACAGCCTATGAAAAACTGTTTTTT
TRBV7-9	NA	TRBJ1-1	NA	CASSLGGDDTEAFF	TGTGCCAGCAGCTTAGGGGGGGATGACACTGAAGCTTTCTTT
TRBV21-1	NA	TRBJ2-7	NA	CASSRISRQGRNEQYF	TGTGCCAGCAGCAGAATTTCTCGACAGGGGAGAAACGAGCAGTACTTC
TRBV28	NA	TRBJ1-4	NA	CASSLSNRRVNEKLFF	TGTGCCAGCAGTCTTTCTAACCGTCGGGTTAATGAAAAACTGTTTTTT
TRBV19	NA	TRBJ1-6	NA	CASSPTSGFHNSPLHF	TGTGCCAGTAGTCCCACTTCAGGGTTTCATAATTCACCCCTCCACTTT
TRBV1	NA	TRBJ1-5	NA	CTSSQDRGWAGPQRQPQHF	TGCACCAGCAGCCAAGATAGGGGGTGGGCAGGACCTCAAAGACAGCCCCAGCATTTT
TRBV6-5	NA	TRBJ2-3	NA	CASSYSPPSMPDTQYF	TGTGCCAGCAGTTACTCCCCCCCTAGCATGCCAGATACGCAGTATTTT
TRBV10-3	NA	TRBJ2-2	NA	CAISESIGRKNTGELFF	TGTGCCATCAGTGAGTCGATAGGCAGGAAGAACACCGGGGAGCTGTTTTTT
TRBV5-1	TRBD2	TRBJ2-5	NA	CASSLGGGLAETQYF	TGCGCCAGCAGCTTGGGTGGGGGACTAGCGGAGACCCAGTACTTC
TRBV9	NA	TRBJ2-5	NA	CASSRTPSQGQETQYF	TGTGCCAGCAGCCGCACCCCCTCCCAGGGACAAGAGACCCAGTACTTC
TRBV6-4	TRBD1	TRBJ2-5	NA	CASSELNRGRREQYF	TGTGCCAGCAGTGAGCTTAACAGGGGGCGGCGAGAGCAGTACTTC
TRBV7-3	NA	TRBJ2-3	NA	CASSLKGGTDTQYF	TGTGCCAGCAGCTTAAAGGGGGGCACAGATACGCAGTATTTT
TRBV7-7	TRBD1	TRBJ2-1	NA	CASSLGQGVNNEQFF	TGTGCTAGCAGCTTGGGACAGGGGGTGAACAATGAGCAGTTCTTC
TRBV10-3	NA	TRBJ1-3	NA	CAISGGSYRAGNTIYF	TGTGCCATCAGTGGGGGTTCGTACAGGGCTGGAAACACCATATATTTT
TRBV7-9	NA	TRBJ1-1	few	CASSFGADAFF	TGTGCCAGCAGCTTTGGGGCCGACGCTTTCTTT
TRBV29-1	NA	TRBJ2-1	NA	CSVGGAYNEQFF	TGCAGCGTTGGCGGGGCCTACAATGAGCAGTTCTTC
TRBV14	NA	TRBJ1-1	NA	CASSQVRGRAFF	TGTGCCAGCAGCCAAGTTAGAGGGAGAGCTTTCTTT
TRBV7-9	TRBD2	TRBJ2-5	NA	CASSGKGERGLFQETQYF	TGTGCCAGCAGCGGCAAAGGGGAGCGGGGGTTATTCCAAGAGACCCAGTACTTC
TRBV9	TRBD2	TRBJ2-3	NA	CASSPRLAEGTDTQYF	TGTGCCAGCAGCCCCAGACTAGCGGAGGGCACAGATACGCAGTATTTT
TRBV7-6	NA	TRBJ1-1	NA	CASSPQGYPNTEAFF	TGTGCCAGCAGCCCACAGGGTTACCCTAACACTGAAGCTTTCTTT
TRBV29-1	TRBD1	TRBJ1-2	NA	CSVGGQSPFNYGYTF	TGCAGCGTGGGGGGACAGTCCCCCTTCAACTATGGCTACACCTTC
TRBV7-9	NA	TRBJ1-1	NA	CASSLQGTMNTEAFF	TGTGCCAGCAGCTTACAGGGGACCATGAACACTGAAGCTTTCTTT
TRBV6-5	TRBD2	TRBJ2-2	few	CASSYSLATGELFF	TGTGCCAGCAGTTACTCACTAGCGACCGGGGAGCTGTTTTTT
TRBV6-1	TRBD1	TRBJ1-6	NA	CANSDRGENSPLHF	TGTGCCAATTCAGACAGGGGAGAGAATTCACCCCTCCACTTT
TRBV2	NA	TRBJ1-2	NA	CASSAGAIGYTF	TGTGCCAGCAGTGCAGGGGCCATCGGCTACACCTTC
TRBV27	NA	TRBJ1-1	few	CASSLVGGYTEAFF	TGTGCCAGCAGTTTAGTTGGGGGGTACACTGAAGCTTTCTTT
TRBV5-1	TRBD1	TRBJ1-2	NA	CASSSGQGGYTF	TGCGCCAGCAGCTCTGGACAGGGGGGCTACACCTTC
TRBV7-3	NA	TRBJ1-4	NA	CASSLASADNEKLFF	TGTGCCAGCAGCTTAGCTTCGGCGGATAATGAAAAACTGTTTTTT
TRBV9	TRBD1	TRBJ1-2	NA	CASSVAFGQDYGYTF	TGTGCCAGCAGCGTAGCTTTCGGACAGGACTATGGCTACACCTTC
TRBV4-1	TRBD1	TRBJ1-6	few	CASSQVRGANSPLHF	TGCGCCAGCAGCCAAGTCAGGGGGGCGAATTCACCCCTCCACTTT
TRBV29-1	NA	TRBJ1-2	NA	CSVEDQGSTYGYTF	TGCAGCGTTGAAGATCAGGGCAGCACCTATGGCTACACCTTC
TRBV28	NA	TRBJ1-5	NA	CASSLRSFRGPVNQPQHF	TGTGCCAGCAGTCTTAGGTCCTTCAGGGGCCCTGTCAATCAGCCCCAGCATTTT
TRBV10-3	NA	TRBJ1-6	once	CAITGDYNSPLHF	TGTGCCATCACGGGGGATTATAATTCACCCCTCCACTTT
TRBV28	TRBD1	TRBJ1-5	NA	CASRTSGQVLGQPQHF	TGTGCCAGCAGGACATCGGGACAGGTCCTAGGGCAGCCCCAGCATTTT
TRBV12-5	NA	TRBJ1-1	once	CASALAEGELMNTEAFF	TGTGCTAGTGCCCTGGCCGAGGGGGAGCTGATGAACACTGAAGCTTTCTTT
TRBV18	NA	TRBJ2-1	once	CASSPSGQGGRFF	TGTGCCAGCTCACCATCCGGGCAGGGTGGCCGGTTCTTC
TRBV12-5	TRBD1	TRBJ1-1	once	CASGLVRHPGQGGTEAFF	TGTGCTAGTGGTTTGGTACGGCACCCCGGACAGGGGGGCACTGAAGCTTTCTTT
TRBV6-1	TRBD1	TRBJ2-5	few	CASSPGTGGTQYF	TGTGCCAGCAGCCCCGGGACAGGAGGGACCCAGTACTTC
TRBV7-6	NA	TRBJ2-5	once	CASSSVVVQETQYF	TGTGCCAGCAGCTCCGTTGTTGTCCAAGAGACCCAGTACTTC
TRBV2	NA	TRBJ2-2	NA	CAIRRSLDTGELFF	TGTGCCATCCGGAGGTCCCTGGACACCGGGGAGCTGTTTTTT
TRBV18	NA	TRBJ1-2	NA	CASSLNETGGGYTF	TGTGCCAGCTCTCTAAACGAGACAGGCGGGGGCTACACCTTC
TRBV19	TRBD1	TRBJ1-2	NA	CASSKTGTGAWGYTF	TGTGCCAGTAGCAAAACCGGGACAGGGGCATGGGGCTACACCTTC